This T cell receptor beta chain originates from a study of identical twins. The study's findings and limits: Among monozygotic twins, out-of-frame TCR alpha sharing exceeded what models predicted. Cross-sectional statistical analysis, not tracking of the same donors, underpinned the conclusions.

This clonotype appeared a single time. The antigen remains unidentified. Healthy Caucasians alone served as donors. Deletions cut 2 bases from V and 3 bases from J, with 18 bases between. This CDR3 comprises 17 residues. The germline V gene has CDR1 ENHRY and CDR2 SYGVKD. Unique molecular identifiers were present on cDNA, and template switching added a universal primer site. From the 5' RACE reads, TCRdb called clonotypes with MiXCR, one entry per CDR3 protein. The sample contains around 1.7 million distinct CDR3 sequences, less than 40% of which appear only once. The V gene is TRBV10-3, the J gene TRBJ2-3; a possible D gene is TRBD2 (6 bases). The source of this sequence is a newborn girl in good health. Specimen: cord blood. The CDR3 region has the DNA TGTGCCATCAGTGAGACTATCGGAGCCCGGGGGACAGATACGCAGTATTTT. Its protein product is CAISETIGARGTDTQYF.